Below, 13 T cell receptor beta chains from the same sample are listed, as sequenced in a study of blood T cell repertoires in COVID-19. Method: immunoSEQ multiplex PCR; TCRdb's copy keeps in-frame clones and lacks some. The data show roughly 250,000 clones, with around 90% seen just once and approximately 1.3% held by the top ten. The sequenced sample was PBMCs or T cells enriched from blood (not recorded which). The receptors originated from a human donor in a cohort exposed to, infected with or recovered from COVID-19 (not recorded which). The donor label of this sample is uncertain.

With respect to this clone: Additional DNA sequences in this sample encode the identical CDR3. The V gene is TRBV27, the J gene TRBJ2-7, with TRBD2 matching over 7 bases. The V segment lost 4 bases and the J segment 4 bases; nucleotides outside the gene matches: 4. Germline CDR1 MNHEY, CDR2 SMNVEV (reference sequence). The CDR3 is 13 amino acids. The CDR3 spells CASSWASGYEQYF. The CDR3 DNA reads TGTGCCAGCAGTTGGGCTAGCGGTTACGAGCAGTACTTC.

CDR3 DNA: TGTGCCAGCAGCTTAAGGGGGGGCGAGCAGTACTTC. Residues: CASSLRGGEQYF. V is TRBV13 and J is TRBJ2-7, with TRBD2 as a possible D gene (7 bases). Germline V gives CDR1 PRHDT, CDR2 FYEKMQ (reference sequence). The V gene lost 2 bases and the J gene lost 6 bases, with 8 bases spanning the gap. CDR3 size: 12 residues.

This clone was seen just once. This sequence joins TRBV20-1 and TRBJ2-1, with a tentative D call TRBD2 (5 bases). The germline V and J ends were trimmed by 4 bases and 9 bases, with 10 bases remaining between them. This CDR3 has 11 residues. Germline-derived CDR1 and CDR2 are DFQATT and SNEGSKA (reference sequence). CDR3 DNA: TGCAGTGCTACTCGGGGAGCTGAGCAGTTCTTC. Its translation: CSATRGAEQFF.

The chain employs TRBV7-9 and TRBJ1-3; D gene unclear. This CDR3 region has 13 residues. The germline V gene encodes CDR1 SEHNR and CDR2 FQNEAQ (reference sequence). The CDR3 sequence is CAARTADGDTIYF. The CDR3, as DNA: TGTGCAGCCAGGACGGCCGACGGGGACACCATATATTTT.

V and J are TRBV21-1 and TRBJ1-3. TRBV21-1 corresponds to a pseudogene. This CDR3 has 12 residues. The CDR3 bases are TGTGCCAGCAGCCGGTCGGGAAACACCATATATTTT. This sequence encodes CASSRSGNTIYF.

V is TRBV18 and J is TRBJ1-2; 7 bases are shared with TRBD1. The J segment lost 0 bases and the V segment lost 0 bases, leaving 13 bases of the junction unmatched. The CDR3 is 19 amino acids. From germline, CDR1 is KGHSH and CDR2 LQKENI. CDR3 sequence reads: CASSPPLKPDRHANYGYTF. In DNA, the CDR3 is TGTGCCAGCTCACCACCGCTCAAGCCGGACAGGCACGCTAACTATGGCTACACCTTC. The variable domain in full, completed from reference TRBV18 and TRBJ1-2, reads NAGVMQNPRHLVRRRGQEARLRCSPMKGHSHVYWYRQLPEEGLKFMVYLQKENIIDESGMPKERFSAEFPKEGPSILRIQQVVRGDSAAYFCASSPPLKPDRHANYGYTFGSGTRLTVV.

CDR3 protein: CAWSGTSGGPISSYNEQFF. DNA of the CDR3: TGTGCCTGGAGTGGTACTAGCGGGGGCCCAATCAGCTCCTACAATGAGCAGTTCTTC. V usage is TRBV30 and J usage is TRBJ2-1; 11 nucleotides line up with TRBD2. V dropped 1 base and J dropped 0; count of bases not matched to a gene: 11. Germline V lookup: CDR1 GTSNPN, CDR2 SVGIG (reference sequence). The CDR3 has 19 residues.

This clone was counted only a few times. The chain carries TRBV5-5 and TRBJ2-3; 8 bases fit TRBD2. The CDR3 is 16 amino acids. Trimming removed 6 bases from V and 6 bases from J; junction bases left unmatched: 15. Germline values: CDR1 SGHKS, CDR2 YYEKEE (reference sequence). This CDR3 reads CASTREGGGPGDTQYF. The CDR3 bases are TGTGCCAGCACCCGGGAGGGGGGGGGACCGGGTGATACGCAGTATTTT.

The rearrangement joins TRBV5-4 to TRBJ1-4; no clear D gene. In germline, CDR1 is SGHNT, CDR2 YYREEE (reference sequence). The germline V and J ends were trimmed by 4 bases and 6 bases, with 13 bases remaining between them. The CDR3 is made up of 14 amino acids. In nucleotides, the CDR3 is TGTGCCAGCAGCACCTTTCAGAGGGATGAAAAACTGTTTTTT. Its translation is CASSTFQRDEKLFF.

The rearrangement joins TRBV11-2 to TRBJ1-1; D perhaps matches TRBD1 (5 bases). Per the germline V gene, CDR1 is SGHAT and CDR2 is FQNNGV. The V gene lost 5 bases and the J gene lost 3 bases, with 10 bases spanning the gap. CDR3 size: 13 residues. The CDR3 loop is CASSMDTYTEAFF. CDR3 nucleotides: TGTGCCAGCAGCATGGACACTTACACTGAAGCTTTCTTT.

The chain uses TRBV3-1 (or the pseudogene TRBV3-2) and TRBJ2-5; possibly TRBD2 for D (5 bases). Trimming took off 6 bases at V and 9 bases at J, with 20 bases between the two ends. Germline V CDR1 and CDR2: LGHDT, YNNKEL (reference sequence). The CDR3 totals 14 residues. The CDR3 nucleotides read TGTGCCAGCAGGCTAAGGAGAATTGGGGAGTCCCAGTACTTC. This translates into CASRLRRIGESQYF.

In this sample, this clone turned up once. V is TRBV3-1 (or the pseudogene TRBV3-2) and J is TRBJ2-7; maybe TRBD1 (6 bases). This CDR3 has 17 residues. V was trimmed by 1 base and J by 5 bases, leaving 21 bases between them. Germline CDR1 and CDR2: LGHDT and YNNKEL (reference sequence). The CDR3, as DNA: TGTGCCAGCAGCCAAGTGGGGGCGGCCGGACCTCCCCACGAGCAGTACTTC. Its protein is CASSQVGAAGPPHEQYF.

The chain has TRBV5-1 and TRBJ2-6; D is ambiguous. The CDR3 runs 16 residues. Trimming stripped 1 base from V and 4 bases from J, with 12 bases between. Germline loops: CDR1 SGHRS, CDR2 YFSETQ. CDR3 protein: CASSLFGFSGANVLTF. CDR3 nucleotides: TGCGCCAGCAGCTTGTTCGGTTTTTCCGGGGCCAACGTCCTGACTTTC.